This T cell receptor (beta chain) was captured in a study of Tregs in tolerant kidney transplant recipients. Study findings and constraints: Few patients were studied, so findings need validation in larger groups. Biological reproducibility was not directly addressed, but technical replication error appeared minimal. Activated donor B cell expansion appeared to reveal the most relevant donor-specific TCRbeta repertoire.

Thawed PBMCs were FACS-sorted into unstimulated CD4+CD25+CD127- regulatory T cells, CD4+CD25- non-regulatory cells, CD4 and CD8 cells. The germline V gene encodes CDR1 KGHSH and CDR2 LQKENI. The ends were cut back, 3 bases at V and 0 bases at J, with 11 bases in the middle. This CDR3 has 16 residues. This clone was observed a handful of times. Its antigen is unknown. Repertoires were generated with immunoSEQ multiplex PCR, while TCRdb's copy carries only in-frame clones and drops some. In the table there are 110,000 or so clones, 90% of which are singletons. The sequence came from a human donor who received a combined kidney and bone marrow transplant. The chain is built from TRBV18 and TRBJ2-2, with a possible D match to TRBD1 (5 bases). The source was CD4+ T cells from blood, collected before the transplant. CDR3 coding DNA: TGTGCCAGCTCACCCACCGACAGCCCGAACACCGGGGAGCTGTTTTTT. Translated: CASSPTDSPNTGELFF. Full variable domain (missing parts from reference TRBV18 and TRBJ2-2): NAGVMQNPRHLVRRRGQEARLRCSPMKGHSHVYWYRQLPEEGLKFMVYLQKENIIDESGMPKERFSAEFPKEGPSILRIQQVVRGDSAAYFCASSPTDSPNTGELFFGEGSRLTVL.